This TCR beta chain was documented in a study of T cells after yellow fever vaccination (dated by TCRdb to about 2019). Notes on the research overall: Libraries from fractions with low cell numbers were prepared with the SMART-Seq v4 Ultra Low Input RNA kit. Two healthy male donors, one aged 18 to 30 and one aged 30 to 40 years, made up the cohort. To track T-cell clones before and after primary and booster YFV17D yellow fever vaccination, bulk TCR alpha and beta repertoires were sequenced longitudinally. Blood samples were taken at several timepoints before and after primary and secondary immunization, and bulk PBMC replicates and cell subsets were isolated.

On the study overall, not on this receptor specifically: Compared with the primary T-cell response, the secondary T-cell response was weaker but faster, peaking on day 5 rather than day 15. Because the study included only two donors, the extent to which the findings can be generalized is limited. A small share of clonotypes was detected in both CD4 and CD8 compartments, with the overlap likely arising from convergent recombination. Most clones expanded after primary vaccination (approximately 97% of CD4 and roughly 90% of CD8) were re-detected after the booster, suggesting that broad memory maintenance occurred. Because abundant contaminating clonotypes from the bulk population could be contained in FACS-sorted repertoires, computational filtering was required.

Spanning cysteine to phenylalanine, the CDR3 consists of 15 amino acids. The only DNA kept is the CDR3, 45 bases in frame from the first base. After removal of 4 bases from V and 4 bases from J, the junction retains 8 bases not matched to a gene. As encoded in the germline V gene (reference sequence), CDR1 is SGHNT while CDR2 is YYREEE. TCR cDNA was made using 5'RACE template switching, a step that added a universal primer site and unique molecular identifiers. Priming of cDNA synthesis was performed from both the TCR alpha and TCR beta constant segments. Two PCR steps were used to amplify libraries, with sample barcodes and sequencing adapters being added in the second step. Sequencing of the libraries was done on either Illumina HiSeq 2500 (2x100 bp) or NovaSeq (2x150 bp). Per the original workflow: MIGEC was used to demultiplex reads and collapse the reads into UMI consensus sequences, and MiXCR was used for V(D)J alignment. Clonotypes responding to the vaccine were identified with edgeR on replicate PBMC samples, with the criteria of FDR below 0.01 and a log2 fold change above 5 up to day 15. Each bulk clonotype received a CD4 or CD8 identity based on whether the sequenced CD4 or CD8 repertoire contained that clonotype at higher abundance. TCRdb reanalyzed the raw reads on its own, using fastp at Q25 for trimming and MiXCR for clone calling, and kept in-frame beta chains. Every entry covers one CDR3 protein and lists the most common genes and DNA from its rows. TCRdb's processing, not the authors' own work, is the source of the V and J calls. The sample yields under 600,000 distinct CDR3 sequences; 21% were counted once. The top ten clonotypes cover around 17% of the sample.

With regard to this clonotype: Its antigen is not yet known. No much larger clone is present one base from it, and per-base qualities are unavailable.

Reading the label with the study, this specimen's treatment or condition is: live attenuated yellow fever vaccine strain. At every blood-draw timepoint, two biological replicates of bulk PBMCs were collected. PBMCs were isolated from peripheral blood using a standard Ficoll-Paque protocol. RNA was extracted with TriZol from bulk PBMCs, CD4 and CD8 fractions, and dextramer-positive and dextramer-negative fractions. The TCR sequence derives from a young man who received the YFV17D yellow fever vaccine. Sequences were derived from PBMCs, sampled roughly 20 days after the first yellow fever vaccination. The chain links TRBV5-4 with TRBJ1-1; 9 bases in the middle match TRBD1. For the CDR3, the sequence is CASSGNRGLGTEAFF. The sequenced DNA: TGTGCCAGCAGCGGAAACAGGGGGCTAGGCACTGAAGCTTTCTTT.